The source of this T cell receptor beta chain is a study of blood T cell repertoires in COVID-19. Across the whole study: Samples of COVID-19 (acute and convalescent) were obtained from the United States, Italy and Spain. PBMCs, B-cell-depleted T cells, or T cells were the source of the cDNA or gDNA that made up the material.

How the authors handled the data: Nucleated cell counts were estimated from reference gene primer amplification. The repertoire was sequenced with immunoSEQ multiplex PCR; TCRdb's copy has only in-frame clones and lacks some. From that table come the V and J calls and clone size; the DNA was used to work out D and trimming. Here the sample spans about 360,000 clones, 70% to 85% being singletons. The germline CDR1 and CDR2 sequences are KGHSH and LQKENI. This CDR3 is 15 amino acids long. With 2 bases clipped from V and 7 bases from J, the junction kept 8 bases outside the gene matches. The J gene is TRBJ2-7, the V gene TRBV18, with 10 bases matching TRBD2. The origin of this receptor is a human donor with acute or convalescent COVID-19. The donor label of this sample is uncertain. Source material: peripheral blood. CDR3 in amino acids: CASSPESGGASEQYF. The CDR3 nucleotides read TGTGCCAGCTCACCAGAGAGCGGGGGGGCGTCAGAGCAGTACTTC.